The clone carrying this TCR beta chain was observed a few times. Its specificity is not known. The sample comes from a study of blood T cells in healthy people across ages. Then a second PCR, running roughly 7 to 11 cycles, was carried out with a sample-barcoded 5' primer and a J-beta primer mix. TCRdb reprocessed the 5' RACE reads via MiXCR and lists one record per CDR3 protein. The top ten hold around an eighth of the sample, which has roughly 930,000 distinct CDR3 sequences, 45% to 50% seen once. Whole-study results and caveats: Compared with aged donors, long-lived donors showed fewer expanded clones, suggesting selection.

Germline V gene data show CDR1 as SGHTA and CDR2 as FQGNSA. V lost 7 bases to trimming and J lost 1 base; unmatched junction nucleotides: 5. The CDR3 extends over 14 amino acids. V and J are TRBV7-2 and TRBJ1-2; 8 bases map to TRBD1. Sequenced sample: blood. The sequence came from a man aged 25-45 years in good health. The CDR3 region has the DNA TGTGCCAGCATCCCCGGACAGGGTAACTATGGCTACACCTTC. It encodes CASIPGQGNYGYTF.